This record covers a single TCR beta chain. Clones were sequenced by immunoSEQ multiplex PCR, and TCRdb holds only the in-frame ones, with some missing. The table shows roughly 150,000 clones, with around 82% occurring only once. The CDR3 has 14 amino acids. Germline V CDR1 and CDR2: MRHNA, SNTAGT. V was cut by 6 bases and J by 4 bases, with 15 bases left in between. This entry is derived from a study of blood T cell repertoires in COVID-19. About the research overall: Nucleic acid was either cDNA or gDNA, and it came from T cells, B-cell-depleted T cells, or PBMCs.

The sequenced sample was PBMCs or T cells enriched from blood (not recorded which). V is TRBV6-4 and J is TRBJ1-2; TRBD1 is a possible D gene (6 bases). This TCR derives from a man between 60 and 70 years old who had recovered from COVID-19. Here the CDR3 reads CASRESLGAYGYTF. The CDR3 DNA is TGTGCCAGCAGGGAAAGTTTGGGGGCCTATGGCTACACCTTC.